Reported below is one T cell receptor (beta chain). The target antigen is unknown. The CDR3 is 16 amino acids. The germline V gene encodes CDR1 SGDLS and CDR2 YYNGEE. V dropped 4 bases and J dropped 2 bases, with 16 bases sitting between them. This entry is derived from a study of T cells after yellow fever vaccination. Study information: SMART-Seq v4 Ultra Low Input handled preparation of low-cell-number fractions.

Study results and limitations: Weaker overall was a secondary response that nonetheless peaked faster, on day 5 versus 15. Abundant bulk-population clonotypes could contaminate the FACS-sorted repertoires. Subsequent to the booster, the majority of primary-vaccination clones reappeared (under 98% CD4, 88% CD8).

Using its own MiXCR run on the 5' RACE reads, TCRdb lists one record per CDR3 protein. The sample lists around 310,000 distinct CDR3 sequences; around 4.1% were seen once. The sequencing here drew on PBMCs, taken 5 days after the yellow fever booster vaccination. The V and J genes are TRBV9 and TRBJ1-3; possibly TRBD1 for D (5 bases). The clonotype was recovered from a man between 18 and 35 years old who received the YFV17D yellow fever vaccine. The CDR3 nucleotides are TGTGCCAGCAGCTCCCGTGGGGGGTCCACTGGAAACACCATATATTTT. It is translated as CASSSRGGSTGNTIYF.